This TCR beta chain was sequenced in a study of naive and memory T cell subsets. Study-wide results and limits: The power law exponent of TCR abundance differed between naive and memory cells. Expression changes during T cell differentiation may affect RNA-based TCR counts. Gini index rose across naive, CM, EM and EMRA in CD4 and CD8.

This clonotype came up a few times. What it binds is unknown. Overnight CMV lysate stimulation of fresh PBMCs defined donor CMV status by CD4+ IFNgamma. Two oligonucleotides, mixed equimolar, formed the beta constant-region primer covering TRBC1 and TRBC2. Four rounds of PCR amplified the ligated cDNA using nested alpha and beta constant-region primers plus SP2. TCRdb redid the calling of the UMI-ligation and nested PCR reads with MiXCR, one entry per CDR3 protein. In the table there are about 120,000 distinct CDR3 sequences, 35% to 40% of which are singletons. The V and J ends lost 1 base and 4 bases, in that order; junction bases with no gene match: 12. The CDR3 extends over 18 amino acids. The germline V gene encodes CDR1 SGDLS and CDR2 YYNGEE.

The chain combines TRBV9 with TRBJ2-1, with TRBD2 identical over 9 bases. The sequence was collected from a human donor in good health. The sample taken for sequencing was central memory CD4+ T cells from blood. In DNA, the CDR3 is TGTGCCAGCAGCGTAAGGGGAGGGGCTAGCGGGATTTACAATGAGCAGTTCTTC. Its translation is CASSVRGGASGIYNEQFF.